These 28 T cell receptor beta chains were sequenced from one sample in a study of OX40 agonist ivuxolimab in advanced cancers. Only in-frame clones appear in the TCRdb table, and some are missing; sequencing was by immunoSEQ multiplex PCR. Counted here are more than 40,000 clones, around nine tenths occurring once; the ten biggest clones make up about 9.4%. The material was CD4+ or CD8+ T cells sorted from blood, obtained in a trial of the OX40 agonist ivuxolimab. These receptor sequences come from an adult with an advanced solid tumor such as melanoma, head and neck, liver or kidney cancer.

The chain uses TRBV27 and TRBJ1-5, with TRBD1 identical over 7 bases. The germline V gene has CDR1 MNHEY and CDR2 SMNVEV (reference sequence). The length of the CDR3 is 14 residues. The V segment lost 6 bases and the J segment 4 bases; nucleotides outside the gene matches: 6. CDR3 bases: TGTGCCAGCAGACCCGGGACAGCAAATCAGCCCCAGCATTTT. As protein: CASRPGTANQPQHF.

The chain recombines TRBV27 with TRBJ2-7; D unclear. This CDR3 comprises 13 residues. Germline V gene sequence: CDR1 MNHEY, CDR2 SMNVEV (reference sequence). V lost 0 bases to trimming and J lost 0 bases, with 3 bases between them. DNA for the CDR3: TGTGCCAGCAGTTTATCGCTCTCCTACGAGCAGTACTTC. Protein: CASSLSLSYEQYF.

The chain has TRBV19 and TRBJ1-1, with D perhaps TRBD1 (6 bases). V lost 8 bases and J 14 bases, leaving 15 bases between the germline ends. CDR1 and CDR2 from the germline V gene are LNHDA and SQIVND (reference sequence). The CDR3 covers 10 residues. The DNA of the CDR3 is TGTGCCAGTGGCCCAGGGGCCCTATTCTTT. Residues: CASGPGALFF.

The CDR3: CASSPLGNRGQPQHF. DNA for the CDR3: TGTGCCAGCTCACCACTAGGGAATCGGGGTCAGCCCCAGCATTTT. This chain links TRBV18 with TRBJ1-5; D gene ambiguous. V was cut by 1 base and J by 6 bases, with 13 bases left in between. CDR1 is KGHSH and CDR2 is LQKENI in the germline V gene. The CDR3 is 15 amino acids.

This clone was counted between two and nine times. The chain is built from TRBV7-9 and TRBJ1-4; unclear D gene. V lost 0 bases and J 5 bases, leaving 13 bases between the germline ends. CDR1 SEHNR and CDR2 FQNEAQ come from the germline V gene (reference sequence). The CDR3 runs to 16 residues. CDR3 bases: TGTGCCAGCAGCTTAGCGGATACTCAAAGGAATGAAAAACTGTTTTTT. The encoded protein is CASSLADTQRNEKLFF.

The chain is built from TRBV7-6 and TRBJ2-5, with 7 bases fitting TRBD1. The DNA end lines up better with TRBJ2-7; the J call may be wrong. Germline values: CDR1 SGHVS, CDR2 FNYEAQ. CDR3 size: 13 residues. The CDR3 region is CASSRTGEYEQYF. The DNA of the CDR3 is TGTGCCAGCAGCCGAACAGGGGAATACGAGCAGTACTTC.

This chain links TRBV7-9 with TRBJ1-1; TRBD1 might be the D (6 bases). This CDR3 is built from 13 residues. The germline V gene has CDR1 SEHNR and CDR2 FQNEAQ (reference sequence). V was cut by 4 bases and J by 5 bases, with 11 bases left in between. CDR3 sequence: CASSSGTLTEAFF. The CDR3, as DNA: TGTGCCAGCAGCTCCGGGACACTAACTGAAGCTTTCTTT.

DNA for the CDR3: TGTGCCTGGAGTAGTGATGAAAAACTGTTTTTT. As protein: CAWSSDEKLFF. V gene TRBV30 combines with J gene TRBJ1-4; D gene ambiguous. Germline lookup yields CDR1 GTSNPN and CDR2 SVGIG (reference sequence). V was pared by 2 bases and J by 6 bases, with 4 bases between. The CDR3 contains 11 residues.

V gene TRBV9 combines with J gene TRBJ2-1; D is uncertain. Germline V gene sequence: CDR1 SGDLS, CDR2 YYNGEE. The CDR3 sequence is 15 residues long. The V end was cut by 4 bases, the J end by 2 bases, with 13 bases between. The CDR3 DNA reads as TGTGCCAGCAGCCCCCGAAGGCAGGCCTACAATGAGCAGTTCTTC. This translates into CASSPRRQAYNEQFF.

This chain links TRBV13 with TRBJ2-7; 13 bases are shared with TRBD2. Trimming at V came to 8 bases and at J to 5 bases, leaving 3 bases not matched to a gene. The CDR3 extends over 13 amino acids. The V gene's germline CDR1 is PRHDT and CDR2 FYEKMQ (reference sequence). The CDR3 DNA reads TGTGCCAGCGGGGGACTAGCGGGACACGAGCAGTACTTC. Translated, it gives CASGGLAGHEQYF.

The J gene is TRBJ2-7, the V gene TRBV29-1; 12 bases line up with TRBD1. There are 14 residues in the CDR3. Germline V lookup: CDR1 SQVTM, CDR2 ANQGSEA. Trimming took 4 bases from V and 6 from J; bases not matched to a gene: 7. The CDR3 here is CSVVPGTGGGEQYF. In nucleotides, the CDR3 is TGCAGCGTTGTACCAGGGACAGGGGGCGGCGAGCAGTACTTC.

The rearrangement uses TRBV7-8 and TRBJ2-1; maybe TRBD1 (8 bases). The CDR3 extends over 16 amino acids. V lost 1 base and J lost 5, with 15 bases in between. Germline CDR1 and CDR2: SGHVS and FQNEAQ. CDR3 region: CASSLGGGQVNNEQFF. In DNA, the CDR3 is TGTGCCAGCAGCTTAGGCGGGGGACAGGTCAACAATGAGCAGTTCTTC.

This chain links TRBV4-3 with TRBJ1-4; D might be TRBD1 (5 bases). Germline V gives CDR1 LGHNA, CDR2 YSLEER. V shed 0 bases and J shed 8 bases, with 13 bases lying between them. The CDR3 consists of 15 residues. The CDR3 here is CASSQDGLEGEKLFF. Written as DNA, the CDR3 is TGCGCCAGCAGCCAAGATGGCCTCGAGGGGGAAAAACTGTTTTTT.

This sequence joins TRBV5-1 and TRBJ1-4, with no clear D. The CDR3 extends over 13 amino acids. Trimming took off 3 bases at V and 6 bases at J, with 9 bases between the two ends. In germline, CDR1 is SGHRS, CDR2 YFSETQ. For the CDR3, the DNA is TGCGCCAGCAGCTCTACTTCCGATGAAAAACTGTTTTTT. This sequence encodes CASSSTSDEKLFF. The whole variable domain, filled in from reference TRBV5-1 and TRBJ1-4, reads KAGVTQTPRYLIKTRGQQVTLSCSPISGHRSVSWYQQTPGQGLQFLFEYFSETQRNKGNFPGRFSGRQFSNSRSEMNVSTLELGDSALYLCASSSTSDEKLFFGSGTQLSVL.

This sequence joins TRBV10-2 and TRBJ1-3; no reliable D call. This CDR3 is built from 13 residues. Trimming removed 5 bases at V and 0 bases at J, with 5 bases between. Germline CDR1 WSHSY, CDR2 SAAADI. The CDR3 DNA reads TGCGCCAGCAGTTTCGGCTCTGGAAACACCATATATTTT. This encodes CASSFGSGNTIYF.

This chain connects TRBV11-2 to TRBJ2-3, with D unresolved. The CDR3 is 16 residues long. The germline V gene encodes CDR1 SGHAT and CDR2 FQNNGV. V shed 5 bases and J shed 1 base, with 16 bases lying between them. The CDR3 loop is CASSPYCARCTDTQYF. DNA for the CDR3: TGTGCCAGCAGCCCCTACTGCGCTAGGTGCACAGATACGCAGTATTTT.

The V and J genes are TRBV2 and TRBJ2-3; TRBD2 agrees at 8 bases. Germline trimming cut 2 bases from V and 4 bases from J; bases unmatched to any gene: 5. The CDR3 contains 15 residues. Germline V lookup: CDR1 SNHLY, CDR2 FYNNEI. CDR3 sequence (DNA): TGTGCCAGCAGTGAAACCGGGGGGGGCCCAGATACGCAGTATTTT. This translates into CASSETGGGPDTQYF.

J is TRBJ1-1 and V is TRBV11-3; no clear D. V was pared by 1 base and J by 5 bases, with 8 bases between. This CDR3 contains 13 residues. Germline CDR1 is SGHNT and CDR2 is YENEEA. CDR3: CASSLGVATEAFF. In DNA form, the CDR3 reads TGTGCCAGCAGCTTAGGGGTGGCTACTGAAGCTTTCTTT.

V and J are TRBV29-1 and TRBJ2-1; TRBD2 matches 13 bases. Germline CDR1 is SQVTM and CDR2 is ANQGSEA. The CDR3 extends over 13 amino acids. After removal of 7 bases from V and 5 bases from J, the junction contained 2 bases not matched to a gene. The CDR3 here is CSAGLAGDNEQFF. DNA for the CDR3: TGCAGCGCCGGACTAGCGGGAGACAATGAGCAGTTCTTC.

The chain uses TRBV28 and TRBJ1-4, with D possibly matching TRBD1 (6 bases). The V gene's germline CDR1 is MDHEN and CDR2 SYDVKM. The CDR3 extends over 17 amino acids. The V gene lost 5 bases and the J gene lost 1 base, with 17 bases spanning the gap. The DNA for the CDR3 is TGTGCCAGCAGTACCAGTTGGGAGGGGGTAACTAATGAAAAACTGTTTTTT. This sequence encodes CASSTSWEGVTNEKLFF.

The chain recombines TRBV29-1 with TRBJ2-7, with D possibly being TRBD1 (6 bases). The germline V gene has CDR1 SQVTM and CDR2 ANQGSEA. Trimming cost V 5 bases and J 1 base, with 12 bases left between them. The CDR3 is made up of 13 amino acids. For the CDR3, the DNA is TGCAGCGTTCGGGCAGGGGCTTCCTACGAGCAGTACTTC. It encodes CSVRAGASYEQYF.

V usage is TRBV11-2 and J usage is TRBJ2-1; D might be TRBD2 (6 bases). The germline gives CDR1 SGHAT, CDR2 FQNNGV. The CDR3 extends over 14 amino acids. Trimming removed 5 bases at V and 7 bases at J, with 15 bases between. The CDR3 coding sequence is TGTGCCAGCAGCGGATCGGGACTCCTAAATGAGCAGTTCTTC. This gives the protein CASSGSGLLNEQFF.

This chain connects TRBV4-3 to TRBJ1-5; 7 nucleotides match TRBD1. V dropped 0 bases and J dropped 4; count of bases not matched to a gene: 3. Germline loops: CDR1 LGHNA, CDR2 YSLEER. CDR3 length equals 15 residues. The CDR3 bases are TGCGCCAGCAGCCAAGATGGGACAGAAAATCAGCCCCAGCATTTT. Amino acid sequence: CASSQDGTENQPQHF.

The rearrangement joins TRBV7-9 to TRBJ2-5, with 8 nucleotides matching TRBD1. Trimming cost V 3 bases and J 5 bases; bases outside gene matches: 8. Germline CDR1 SEHNR, CDR2 FQNEAQ (reference sequence). CDR3 length: 15 residues. The CDR3, as DNA: TGTGCCAGCAGCTTGTGGACAGGGTTGTCGGAGACCCAGTACTTC. As protein: CASSLWTGLSETQYF.

The J gene is TRBJ2-3, the V gene TRBV4-3; D is unclear. Trimming shortened V by 0 bases and J by 0 bases, and 10 bases separated the two germline ends. Per germline, CDR1 LGHNA and CDR2 YSLEER. CDR3 length: 16 residues. CDR3 coding DNA: TGCGCCAGCAGCCAAGAATGGGGATTGAGCACAGATACGCAGTATTTT. Amino acids: CASSQEWGLSTDTQYF.

J is TRBJ1-5 and V is TRBV2; TRBD1 matches 8 bases. CDR1 is SNHLY and CDR2 is FYNNEI in the germline V gene. The trim removed 5 bases at V and 3 bases at J, leaving 18 bases unmatched. The length of the CDR3 is 19 residues. CDR3 region: CASSLLTRPTGDHNQPQHF. The CDR3 DNA is TGTGCCAGCAGTCTCCTTACCCGACCGACAGGGGACCACAATCAGCCCCAGCATTTT.

This rearrangement joins TRBV1 to TRBJ1-2. TRBV1 is given as a pseudogene. CDR3 length: 13 amino acids. Here the CDR3 DNA reads TGCACCAGCAGCCGGGGGGTCCGCCGCGGCTACACCTTC. Its protein product is CTSSRGVRRGYTF.

The rearrangement joins TRBV9 to TRBJ2-1; D is possibly TRBD2 (5 bases). The CDR3 covers 18 residues. V was trimmed by 0 bases and J by 6 bases, leaving 22 bases between them. Germline V lookup: CDR1 SGDLS, CDR2 YYNGEE. CDR3 sequence: CASSVAPLGGQTVNEQFF. DNA for the CDR3: TGTGCCAGCAGCGTAGCTCCGTTAGGCGGGCAGACCGTCAATGAGCAGTTCTTC.